This T cell receptor (beta chain) originates from a study of CD8+ T cells in alopecia areata. CDR3 length: 13 amino acids. Looked up from germline, CDR1 is SNHLY and CDR2 is FYNNEI. The V gene end was trimmed by 8 bases and the J gene end by 4 bases; junction bases not matched to a gene: 1. Study-level findings and limits: A great number of expanded lesional clones endured in scalp and blood during tofacitinib. Clarity of TCR sharing across patients fell short of that in mice, possibly HLA-related.

Treatment given: oral pan-JAK inhibitor, 5-10 mg twice daily. Points on this clone: The antigen is not known.

In each case, RNA was isolated and then reverse transcribed into cDNA as the sequencing template. Method: immunoSEQ multiplex PCR; TCRdb's copy keeps in-frame clones and lacks some. The data contain hundreds of thousands of clones, 45% to 70% of them singletons. The sample in question was CD4+ T cells sorted from blood, obtained between weeks 51 and 52, from a patient treated with tofacitinib. This receptor was obtained from a human donor with alopecia areata. V is TRBV2 and J is TRBJ2-2, with 10 positions matching TRBD1. CDR3 region: CASGTGVTGELFF. In DNA, the CDR3 is TGTGCCAGCGGGACAGGGGTCACCGGGGAGCTGTTTTTT.